These 13 T cell receptor beta chains were sequenced from one sample in a study of CD8 T cells in Susac syndrome. cDNA came from about 0.5 to 1 ug RNA primed by random hexamers. MiXCR, run by TCRdb on the immunoSEQ multiplex PCR reads, gives a single entry per CDR3 protein. The sample includes under 200,000 distinct CDR3 sequences, 85% to 95% of them seen just once. The sample taken for sequencing was CD4+ T cells from PBMCs. The receptors were sampled from a human donor in good health.

This clonotype has only a few counts. This sequence joins TRBV12-3 or TRBV12-4 and TRBJ2-6, with 7 bases that match TRBD1. This CDR3 spans 15 amino acids. V shed 6 bases and J 2 bases; nucleotides not matched to a gene: 4. CDR3 loop: CASSSQGAGANVLTF. DNA of the CDR3: TGTGCCAGCAGCTCCCAGGGGGCTGGGGCCAACGTCCTGACTTTC.

The chain joins TRBV9 to TRBJ2-1; 9 bases line up with TRBD1. Germline CDR1 and CDR2: SGDLS and YYNGEE. The CDR3 runs to 14 residues. After removal of 0 bases from V and 9 bases from J, the junction contained 4 bases not matched to a gene. CDR3 coding DNA: TGTGCCAGCAGCGTAGCTGGGACAGGGCCTGAGCAGTTCTTC. It encodes CASSVAGTGPEQFF.

This chain uses TRBV20-1 with TRBJ2-1; perhaps TRBD2 as D (6 bases). V lost 4 bases to trimming and J lost 7 bases, with 14 bases between them. The V gene's germline CDR1 is DFQATT and CDR2 SNEGSKA (reference sequence). The CDR3 spans 13 residues. The CDR3, as DNA: TGCAGTGCTACTCCGGCGGGGCTTAATGAGCAGTTCTTC. Amino acids: CSATPAGLNEQFF.

CDR3 sequence: CSARGKWSTDTQYF. In nucleotides, the CDR3 is TGCAGTGCTAGAGGAAAGTGGAGCACAGATACGCAGTATTTT. V usage is TRBV20-1 and J usage is TRBJ2-3, with unresolved D. CDR1 is DFQATT, CDR2 SNEGSKA, per germline (reference sequence). Trimming took 1 base from V and 0 from J, leaving 8 bases between them. This CDR3 has 14 amino acids.

The CDR3: CAVPGPGPTDTQYF. CDR3 DNA sequence: TGTGCCGTTCCTGGGCCAGGGCCCACAGATACGCAGTATTTT. V gene TRBV10-3 combines with J gene TRBJ2-3; the D gene is possibly TRBD1 (5 bases). Germline V gene lookup returns CDR1 ENHRY and CDR2 SYGVKD. CDR3 size: 14 residues. V dropped 11 bases and J dropped 2 bases, with 17 bases sitting between them.

The chain is built from TRBV28 and TRBJ2-5; D uncertain. V gave up 1 base and J gave up 1 base, with 10 bases separating them. CDR1 and CDR2 from the germline V gene are MDHEN and SYDVKM. The CDR3 is 15 amino acids. In DNA, the CDR3 is TGTGCCAGCAGTTTATCGGGTCCGTCCCAAGAGACCCAGTACTTC. It yields the protein CASSLSGPSQETQYF.

Of note for this clonotype: A read error may account for a junction end that differs from germline. The chain has TRBV28 and TRBJ2-1, with D unresolved. This CDR3 region has 12 residues. CDR1 and CDR2 (germline): MDHEN, SYDVKM. The chain's CDR3 is CASSLFPEPVLF. CDR3 bases: TGTGCCAGCAGTTTATTCCCAGAACCCGTTCTCTTC.

CDR3 region: CASTYADQVLNEQFF. CDR3 in DNA: TGTGCCAGCACCTACGCAGACCAAGTCCTCAATGAGCAGTTCTTC. This chain joins TRBV2 and TRBJ2-1; no firm D call. Germline CDR1 is SNHLY and CDR2 is FYNNEI. V lost 7 bases and J 6 bases, leaving 19 bases between the germline ends. There are 15 residues in the CDR3.

The genes are TRBV12-3 or TRBV12-4 and TRBJ2-3; 12 bases match TRBD2. V lost 4 bases to trimming and J lost 1 base; unmatched junction nucleotides: 3. The CDR3 covers 16 residues. CDR3 in amino acids: CASSSRTSGGTDTQYF. The DNA of the CDR3 is TGTGCCAGCAGTTCCCGGACTAGCGGGGGCACAGATACGCAGTATTTT.

This clonotype appeared once. The chain combines TRBV29-1 with TRBJ2-5; TRBD2 matches 7 bases. Losses at the gene ends were 5 bases for V and 5 bases for J; bases not matched to a gene: 5. Germline loops: CDR1 SQVTM, CDR2 ANQGSEA. The CDR3 covers 12 residues. The CDR3 DNA is TGCAGCGTTATCAGGGAGGGGGAGACCCAGTACTTC. It specifies CSVIREGETQYF.

The chain uses TRBV19 and TRBJ2-3; D is unresolved. The V end lost 4 bases, the J end lost 2 bases, and 7 bases lay between the germline ends. Germline assignment: CDR1 LNHDA and CDR2 SQIVND (reference sequence). The CDR3 extends over 13 amino acids. The CDR3 protein is CASSTALTDTQYF. CDR3 nucleotide sequence: TGTGCCAGTAGTACGGCACTCACAGATACGCAGTATTTT.

V is TRBV12-3 or TRBV12-4 and J is TRBJ1-5; 8 nucleotides agree with TRBD1. Trimming removed 5 bases from V and 6 bases from J; junction bases left unmatched: 6. This CDR3 has 14 amino acids. CDR3 residues: CASSPGQVIQPQHF. Here the CDR3 DNA reads TGTGCCAGCAGTCCGGGACAGGTGATTCAGCCCCAGCATTTT.

The chain uses TRBV29-1 and TRBJ2-1; 7 bases match TRBD2. Germline V CDR1 and CDR2: SQVTM, ANQGSEA. CDR3 length equals 10 residues. V was clipped by 4 bases and J by 9 bases; unmatched bases: 0. The CDR3 bases are TGCAGCGTTGCGGGGGGTGAGCAGTTCTTC. This sequence encodes CSVAGGEQFF.